This entry lists 15 T cell receptor beta chains sequenced from one sample in a study of CD8 T cells in ankylosing spondylitis. Notes on the study in general: Ankylosing spondylitis blood seemed to carry a telltale TCR beta motif made of several highly homologous variants.

TCRdb re-called the 5' RACE reads with MiXCR, one entry per CDR3 protein. This sample has around 770,000 distinct CDR3 sequences, with approximately 12% found just once. Their cognate antigens are unknown. The sequencing input was blood, either unsorted or a sorted T cell fraction (not recorded which). The receptors derive from a male donor with ankylosing spondylitis.

The rearrangement links TRBV24-1 to TRBJ2-1; TRBD2 matches 11 bases. The CDR3 length is 15 residues. V lost 7 bases and J lost 10; bases outside the gene matches: 11. Germline V lookup: CDR1 KGHDR, CDR2 SFDVKD. The DNA of the CDR3 is TGTGCCACCAGCGACCCGGGACTAGCGGTAGCAGAGCAGTTCTTC. As protein: CATSDPGLAVAEQFF.

This clonotype was found a few times. V and J are TRBV10-3 and TRBJ2-2, with 8 bases fitting TRBD1. This CDR3 is 15 amino acids long. The germline V gene encodes CDR1 ENHRY and CDR2 SYGVKD. V gave up 6 bases and J gave up 6 bases; unmatched junction bases: 9. CDR3 in amino acids: CAIRGQGKAAGELFF. DNA for the CDR3: TGTGCCATCAGAGGACAGGGAAAGGCTGCCGGGGAGCTGTTTTTT.

The table lists this clonotype with many counts. The chain links TRBV12-3 or TRBV12-4 to TRBJ1-6; no reliable D call. This CDR3 region has 12 residues. V was clipped by 5 bases and J by 11 bases, with 10 bases between them. The CDR3 protein is CASSLRAPPLHF. Written as DNA, the CDR3 is TGTGCCAGCAGTCTGCGGGCGCCACCCCTCCACTTT.

The gene calls are TRBV4-3 and TRBJ2-2; D unresolved. Between the trimmed V and J ends, which lost 0 bases and 5 bases, there was a span of 13 bases. CDR1 and CDR2 (germline): LGHNA, YSLEER. The CDR3 covers 16 residues. This CDR3 is CASSQDGQVQTGELFF. CDR3 coding DNA: TGCGCCAGCAGCCAAGATGGCCAGGTTCAAACCGGGGAGCTGTTTTTT.

This rearrangement joins TRBV6-1 to TRBJ2-5; no clear D. The CDR3 is 15 residues long. V was clipped by 6 bases and J by 6 bases, with 20 bases between them. Germline V CDR1 and CDR2: MNHNS, SASEGT. The CDR3 reads CASSPTFARGKTQYF. The CDR3 coding sequence is TGTGCCAGCAGCCCCACGTTCGCTAGAGGAAAGACCCAGTACTTC.

This clonotype was seen a few times. This chain uses TRBV10-3 with TRBJ2-5, with 10 bases fitting TRBD2. The V gene's germline CDR1 is ENHRY and CDR2 SYGVKD. The CDR3 totals 14 residues. J lost 5 bases, V lost 6 bases, and 6 bases had no gene match. CDR3: CAISARAGGETQYF. The CDR3, as DNA: TGTGCCATCAGCGCGCGAGCGGGAGGGGAGACCCAGTACTTC.

The chain couples TRBV5-1 to TRBJ1-2; tentative D call: TRBD1 (5 bases). Looked up from germline, CDR1 is SGHRS and CDR2 is YFSETQ. The CDR3 sequence is 14 residues long. V lost 1 base, J lost 3 bases, and 10 bases lay in between. CDR3 coding DNA: TGCGCCAGCAGCTTGAATTTGGGGGACTATGGCTACACCTTC. Its translation is CASSLNLGDYGYTF.

In its sample, this clonotype was seen a few times. The chain carries TRBV28 and TRBJ1-2, with D possibly being TRBD1 (6 bases). Looked up from germline, CDR1 is MDHEN and CDR2 is SYDVKM. Between the trimmed V and J ends, which lost 1 base and 4 bases, there was a span of 10 bases. The CDR3 loop spans 14 amino acids. This chain's CDR3 is CASSLYREVYGYTF. The CDR3 DNA reads TGTGCCAGCAGTTTATACAGGGAGGTCTATGGCTACACCTTC.

The rearrangement joins TRBV7-2 to TRBJ2-3, with a possible D match to TRBD2 (5 bases). The CDR3 consists of 16 residues. Deletions cut 2 bases from V and 4 bases from J, with 16 bases between. In germline, CDR1 is SGHTA, CDR2 FQGNSA. The CDR3 sequence is CASSLRWRAEADTQYF. The CDR3 region has the DNA TGTGCCAGCAGCTTACGGTGGCGGGCGGAGGCAGATACGCAGTATTTT.

This chain uses TRBV7-8 with TRBJ1-1, with TRBD1 as a possible D gene (6 bases). The germline CDR1 and CDR2 sequences are SGHVS and FQNEAQ. The germline V and J ends were trimmed by 5 bases and 1 base, with 14 bases remaining between them. This CDR3 comprises 15 residues. The DNA of the CDR3 is TGTGCCAGCAGCCCAGGGGACGGGGGGAACACTGAAGCTTTCTTT. This codes for CASSPGDGGNTEAFF.

This clonotype was counted a few times. J is TRBJ2-2 and V is TRBV20-1; no firm D call. The CDR3 contains 13 residues. The V end lost 5 bases, the J end lost 4 bases, and 11 bases lay between the germline ends. CDR1 is DFQATT, CDR2 SNEGSKA, per germline (reference sequence). The CDR3 region has the DNA TGCAGTGCTCCTAAGTGGACCACCGGGGAGCTGTTTTTT. The encoded protein is CSAPKWTTGELFF.

The chain joins TRBV20-1 to TRBJ2-3; D not certain. Germline assignment: CDR1 DFQATT and CDR2 SNEGSKA (reference sequence). The CDR3 spans 12 residues. Trimming removed 3 bases from V and 4 bases from J, with 8 bases in between. CDR3 sequence reads: CSARTTADTQYF. CDR3 nucleotides: TGCAGTGCTAGGACGACGGCAGATACGCAGTATTTT.

There are many counts of this clonotype. This rearrangement joins TRBV6-5 to TRBJ1-2; 10 nucleotides agree with TRBD1. Germline V gives CDR1 MNHEY, CDR2 SVGAGI. This CDR3 spans 14 amino acids. The V gene end was trimmed by 2 bases and the J gene end by 7 bases; junction bases not matched to a gene: 4. The CDR3 DNA is TGTGCCAGCAGTTACGTGACAGGGGGCTCTGGCTACACCTTC. Residues: CASSYVTGGSGYTF.

This clonotype has ten or more counts. The V and J genes are TRBV29-1 and TRBJ2-1; D is unresolved. Germline V lookup: CDR1 SQVTM, CDR2 ANQGSEA. The CDR3 runs 12 residues. Deletions cut 4 bases from V and 9 bases from J, with 13 bases between. The CDR3 DNA follows: TGCAGCGTTGTGAAGGGATCGGGTGAGCAGTTCTTC. This sequence encodes CSVVKGSGEQFF.

The chain has TRBV7-2 and TRBJ1-2; weak D call: TRBD1 (5 bases). The germline V gene encodes CDR1 SGHTA and CDR2 FQGNSA. The CDR3 totals 16 residues. Trimming took off 2 bases at V and 4 bases at J, with 17 bases between the two ends. This CDR3 reads CASSLSLYGALYGYTF. CDR3 bases: TGTGCCAGCAGCTTATCGTTATATGGGGCCCTCTATGGCTACACCTTC.